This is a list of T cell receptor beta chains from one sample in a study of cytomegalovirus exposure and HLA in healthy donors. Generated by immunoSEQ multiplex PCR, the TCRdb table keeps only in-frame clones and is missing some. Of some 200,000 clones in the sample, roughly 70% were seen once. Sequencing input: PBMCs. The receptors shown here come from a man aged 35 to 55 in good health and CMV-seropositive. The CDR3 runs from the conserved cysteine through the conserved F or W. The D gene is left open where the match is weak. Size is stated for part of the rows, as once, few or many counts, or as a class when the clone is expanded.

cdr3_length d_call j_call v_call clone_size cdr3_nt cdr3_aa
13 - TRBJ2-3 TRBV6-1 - TGTGCCAGCAGTGAATTTGTGTCGGTTACGCAGTATTTT CASSEFVSVTQYF
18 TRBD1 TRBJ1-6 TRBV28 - TGTGCCAGCAGTTTGTCATGGGCAGGGGGCTACAATAATTCACCCCTCCACTTT CASSLSWAGGYNNSPLHF
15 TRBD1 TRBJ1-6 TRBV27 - TGTGCCAGCAGCCCCCGGGACAGGGGGTATTCACCCCTCCACTTT CASSPRDRGYSPLHF
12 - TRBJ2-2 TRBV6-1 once TGTGTCTTGCGGGGGAACACCGGGGAGCTGTTTTTT CVLRGNTGELFF
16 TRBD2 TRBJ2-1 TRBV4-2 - TGTGCCAGCAGCCAAGAGGTAGCGGGGGGGGACAATGAGCAGTTCTTC CASSQEVAGGDNEQFF
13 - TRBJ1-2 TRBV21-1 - TGTGCCAGCAGCCGCCGGTCAGGGTTTGGCTACACCTTC CASSRRSGFGYTF
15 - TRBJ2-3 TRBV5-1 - TGCGCCAGCAGCTTGGATGGGGCTCCCACAGATACGCAGTATTTT CASSLDGAPTDTQYF
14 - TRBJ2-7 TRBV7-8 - TGTGCCAGCAGCTTAGGGGGGGAACTCGGTGAGCAGTACTTC CASSLGGELGEQYF
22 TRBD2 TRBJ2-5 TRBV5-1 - TGCGCCAGCAGCTTTGGGACTAGCGGGGTCAATCTCGTTCGTTTTATAAAAGAGACCCAGTACTTC CASSFGTSGVNLVRFIKETQYF
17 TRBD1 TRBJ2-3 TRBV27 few TGTGCCAGCGGCCGGGACAGGGCCCCGTCAGGCACAGATACGCAGTATTTT CASGRDRAPSGTDTQYF
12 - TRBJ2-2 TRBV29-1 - TGCAGCGTTGAAACAGTCCCCGGGGAGCTGTTTTTT CSVETVPGELFF
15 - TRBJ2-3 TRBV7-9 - TGTGCCAGCAGCTCAAGGGAGGCTTTCACAGATACGCAGTATTTT CASSSREAFTDTQYF
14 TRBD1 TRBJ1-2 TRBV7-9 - TGTGCCAGCAGCTTAGGACAGGGGGCAGGAGGCTACACCTTC CASSLGQGAGGYTF
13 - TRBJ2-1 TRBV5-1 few TGCGCCAGCAGCGTAAACATGAACAATGAGCAGTTCTTC CASSVNMNNEQFF
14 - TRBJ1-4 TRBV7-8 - TGTGCCAGCAGCTTAGTTCACAATCATGAAAAACTGTTTTTT CASSLVHNHEKLFF
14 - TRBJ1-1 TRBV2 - TGTGCCAGCAAGGAACGGTCAGGAAACACTGAAGCTTTCTTT CASKERSGNTEAFF
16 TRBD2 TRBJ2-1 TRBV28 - TGTGCCAGCAGTTCCCTCGGCGGGGGGGCCCGGAATGAGCAGTTCTTC CASSSLGGGARNEQFF
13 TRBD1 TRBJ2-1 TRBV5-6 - TGTGCCAGCAGCCCCCAGGGGGCCGGGGAGCAGTTCTTC CASSPQGAGEQFF